This TCR beta chain was sequenced during a study of blood T cell dynamics during melanoma immunotherapy. This CDR3 has 15 residues. Between the trimmed V and J ends, which lost 5 bases and 2 bases, there was a span of 16 bases. The germline V gene encodes CDR1 SGDLS and CDR2 YYNGEE. General observations from the study: It remained unknown if the driving T cell clones were melanoma-specific.

Concerning this clone: The antigen is unknown.

Time point: week 3, after first cycle of checkpoint inhibitor. Apart from a couple of fast progressors, RECIST 1.1 response was judged 12 weeks post-infusion. Patients with prior systemic cancer treatment, concomitant immunosuppressants, or other active malignancies were excluded. Each bulk PBMC sample had roughly 400 ng DNA loaded. Produced via immunoSEQ multiplex PCR; TCRdb's table is partial and in-frame only. The sample has around 20,000 clones; about 85% are singletons. Sequencing used blood, obtained from a patient treated with checkpoint blockade. This sequence was found in a human donor with melanoma. J is TRBJ2-5 and V is TRBV9, with D perhaps TRBD2 (6 bases). The CDR3 DNA reads TGTGCCAGCAGTCGACGTAGCGGAGCTCAAGAGACCCAGTACTTC. Amino acid sequence: CASSRRSGAQETQYF.